This T cell receptor beta chain was captured in a study of human T cells and chemical hapten exposure. Study-level information: Donors were sensitized with 2% DPC on the upper inner arm. General study results and limits: Expanded TCRs were compared with controls, and the expanded TCRs formed significantly more large CDR3 similarity clusters.

TCRdb re-called the RACE reads with MiXCR, one entry per CDR3 protein. The sample includes tens of thousands of distinct CDR3 sequences, about 32% of them seen just once. This clonotype was counted a few times. The antigen is undetermined. Indicated time point: patch test 1, 2 weeks after DPC sensitization. Indicated treatment: therapeutic diphenylcyclopropenone sensitization with weekly scalp DPC. Every patch test was put on after a blood sample was taken. The germline CDR1 and CDR2 sequences are MDHEN and SYDVKM. The CDR3 is 13 amino acids. V gave up 3 bases and J gave up 7 bases, with 12 bases separating them.

This rearrangement joins TRBV28 to TRBJ2-5; D may correspond to TRBD1 or TRBD2 (6 bases each). The TCR was taken from a man aged 35-49 years with alopecia areata. Some clones in this sample may be carry-over from other donors' samples. The material was whole blood, obtained in connection with sensitization to the hapten diphenylcyclopropenone (DPC). Written as DNA, the CDR3 is TGTGCCAGCAGTTTTCGGGGGCCTGCGACCCAGTACTTC. Amino acids: CASSFRGPATQYF.